This TCR beta chain was sequenced during a study of OX40 agonist ivuxolimab in advanced cancers. Study background: Those treated in dose escalation had hepatocellular carcinoma, melanoma, renal cell cancer or head and neck cancer. Mean age about 60 years, range 23 to 79; roughly 82% male.

This clone came up a few times. Some clones are missing from TCRdb's copy, which holds only in-frame ones; the method was immunoSEQ multiplex PCR. Among about 87,000 clones listed, 70% to 90% were seen once. Germline V CDR1 and CDR2: SGHVS, FNYEAQ. V gave up 3 bases and J gave up 5 bases, with 10 bases separating them. The CDR3 spans 13 residues. This sequence joins TRBV7-6 and TRBJ1-1; a weak D match, TRBD1 (6 bases). The material sequenced was CD4+ or CD8+ T cells sorted from blood, taken in a trial of the OX40 agonist ivuxolimab. This clonotype was sampled from an adult with an advanced solid tumor such as melanoma, head and neck, liver or kidney cancer. Here the CDR3 DNA reads TGTGCCAGCAGCTTCCGAGACAGGACTGAAGCTTTCTTT. It yields the protein CASSFRDRTEAFF.